Listed below are T cell receptor beta chains from one sample, sequenced in a study of cytomegalovirus exposure and HLA in healthy donors. Clones were sequenced by immunoSEQ multiplex PCR, and TCRdb holds only the in-frame ones, with some missing. The data contain fewer than 150,000 clones, about 69% of them singletons. The source material was PBMCs. The receptors originated from a man aged 25 to 40 in good health and CMV-seronegative. CDR3s include the opening cysteine and the closing phenylalanine or tryptophan. A D gene is named only where the DNA matches it firmly. Clone size is given for some rows only: seen once, a few or many times, or a class if the clone is expanded.

abundance,d_gene,v_gene,j_gene,CDR3nt,CDR3aa
NA,TRBD2,TRBV29-1,TRBJ2-3,TGCAGCGTTGAAGGATGGATTAGCGGGGCGAAAAGCACAGATACGCAGTATTTT,CSVEGWISGAKSTDTQYF
NA,NA,TRBV5-6,TRBJ2-3,TGTGCCAGCAGCAACCGAGTCCCTAGCACAGATACGCAGTATTTT,CASSNRVPSTDTQYF
NA,NA,TRBV11-2,TRBJ1-1,TGTGCCAGCAGCTTAGGCTACAGCTCCCAGAACACTGAAGCTTTCTTT,CASSLGYSSQNTEAFF
once,TRBD1,TRBV19,TRBJ1-5,TGTGCCAGTAGTATTGGGACAGGGCTCAATCAGCCCCAGCATTTT,CASSIGTGLNQPQHF
NA,NA,TRBV5-4,TRBJ2-5,TGTGCCAGCAGCTTGGAACGGGGAATGGAGACCCAGTACTTC,CASSLERGMETQYF
NA,NA,TRBV28,TRBJ2-4,TGTGCCAGCAGTTTAACCCTAGGAAGCCCCCAAAACATTCAGTACTTC,CASSLTLGSPQNIQYF
NA,TRBD2,TRBV2,TRBJ2-2,TGTGCCAGCAGTGAACAAAGGACTAGCGGCCCAGGAGCCGGGGAGCTGTTTTTT,CASSEQRTSGPGAGELFF
NA,TRBD2,TRBV7-3,TRBJ2-1,TGTGCCAGCAGGACTAGCGGGAGCTCCTACAATGAGCAGTTCTTC,CASRTSGSSYNEQFF
NA,NA,TRBV28,TRBJ2-3,TGTGCCAGCAGTGGAGGGGGCGACTTGACAGATACGCAGTATTTT,CASSGGGDLTDTQYF
NA,TRBD2,TRBV28,TRBJ2-7,TGTGCCAGCAGTTTCAGTCCCCGGGACTACTCCTACGAGCAGTACTTC,CASSFSPRDYSYEQYF
NA,TRBD2,TRBV27,TRBJ2-3,TGTGCCAGCAGTTTGGGGACTACCACTTGGGTGGATACGCAGTATTTT,CASSLGTTTWVDTQYF
NA,NA,TRBV7-8,TRBJ1-5,TGTGCCAGCAGCTTAAGTATCAGCGCGGGTTTACCCCAGCATTTT,CASSLSISAGLPQHF
few,TRBD1,TRBV27,TRBJ1-1,TGTGCCAGCAGATTTGGACAGGGGGCGAGCACTGAAGCTTTCTTT,CASRFGQGASTEAFF
NA,NA,TRBV29-1,TRBJ2-1,TGCAGCGCTCTGGGACTCGGATCCTACAATGAGCAGTTCTTC,CSALGLGSYNEQFF
NA,NA,TRBV4-1,TRBJ1-1,TGCGCCAGCAGCCTGCAGGGTGTAACTGAAGCTTTCTTT,CASSLQGVTEAFF
NA,TRBD2,TRBV7-2,TRBJ2-3,TGTGCCAGCAGTAGGACGGCGATCGTACTAGCGAGAAATGCAGATACGCAGTATTTT,CASSRTAIVLARNADTQYF
NA,TRBD1,TRBV6-1,TRBJ2-7,TGTGCCAGCAGAGGGACGGGACAGGCTTCCTACGAGCAGTACTTC,CASRGTGQASYEQYF
once,TRBD2,TRBV7-2,TRBJ2-5,TGTGCCAGCAGCTTAGCCATGACTAGCGGGGGGGAAGAGACCCAGTACTTC,CASSLAMTSGGEETQYF
NA,NA,TRBV30,TRBJ2-7,TGTGCCTGGAGTGCAGGGTACGAGCAGTACTTC,CAWSAGYEQYF
few,NA,TRBV12-2,TRBJ2-1,TGTGCAAGTCGCCCCTTGGCGGGGGGGACGAGCTCCTACAATGAGCAGTTCTTC,CASRPLAGGTSSYNEQFF
NA,NA,TRBV15,TRBJ2-7,TGTGCCACCAGCGATACGCAACTCGAGGACGAGCAGTACTTC,CATSDTQLEDEQYF
NA,TRBD1,TRBV27,TRBJ2-1,TGTGCCAGCAGTTCCCCCGGGACAGGGAATGACAATGAGCAGTTCTTC,CASSSPGTGNDNEQFF
NA,NA,TRBV28,TRBJ1-1,TGTGCCAGCAGTAGTGACGGCGGACTAGCTTTCTTT,CASSSDGGLAFF
NA,TRBD2,TRBV5-1,TRBJ2-3,TGCGCCAGCAGCGCGGGGGGCGGGGGAGATACGCAGTATTTT,CASSAGGGGDTQYF
NA,NA,TRBV5-1,TRBJ1-1,TGCGCCAGCAGCTTGTTCTCACCGGGGGACACTGAAGCTTTCTTT,CASSLFSPGDTEAFF
NA,NA,TRBV30,TRBJ2-7,TGTGCCTGGAGTGTAGGGGGGGCCTACGAGCAGTACTTC,CAWSVGGAYEQYF
NA,NA,TRBV9,TRBJ1-2,TGTGCCAGCAGCGTAGAATCAGGGGCGTCCTATGGCTACACCTTC,CASSVESGASYGYTF
NA,NA,TRBV28,TRBJ1-5,TGTGCCAGCAGTTTATTTTCGGGAAATCAGCCCCAGCATTTT,CASSLFSGNQPQHF
NA,NA,TRBV5-1,TRBJ2-2,TGCGCCAGCAGCTTGGTGGCAGGCGTTCTTGGCACCGGGGAGCTGTTTTTT,CASSLVAGVLGTGELFF
NA,NA,TRBV28,TRBJ1-1,TGTGCCAGCAGTTTAGACATTTGGGCTTTCTTT,CASSLDIWAFF
NA,TRBD1,TRBV28,TRBJ1-2,TGTGCCAGCAGTTTCTACAGGGGATACGGCTACACCTTC,CASSFYRGYGYTF
NA,TRBD2,TRBV5-1,TRBJ2-5,TGCGCCAGCAGCCTCTTAGCGGGACCAAGGGAGGCCCAGTACTTC,CASSLLAGPREAQYF
few,NA,TRBV18,TRBJ2-7,TGTGCCAGCTCACCACCCCAGGGAGGACCTTACGAGCAGTACTTC,CASSPPQGGPYEQYF
NA,NA,TRBV7-3,TRBJ2-2,TGTGCCAGCAGATCCGGGGGGCCCAGCGGCGGGGAGCTGTTTTTT,CASRSGGPSGGELFF
few,TRBD1,TRBV7-8,TRBJ1-4,TGTGCCAGCAGCTTAGGAGGGGGCAGAACTAATGAAAAACTGTTTTTT,CASSLGGGRTNEKLFF
few,NA,TRBV10-3,TRBJ2-1,TGTGCCATCAGTGAAAAATCGGGAGAAGAGCAGTTCTTC,CAISEKSGEEQFF
NA,TRBD2,TRBV19,TRBJ2-1,TGTGCCAGTAGTAGGCTAGCGGGGGGCCCCTACAATGAGCAGTTCTTC,CASSRLAGGPYNEQFF
few,NA,TRBV6-6,TRBJ1-2,TGTGCCAGCAGTTACTTCCAGGACCGCAGGGCTTATGGCTACACCTTC,CASSYFQDRRAYGYTF
NA,TRBD2,TRBV28,TRBJ2-1,TGTGCCAGCAGTCTCGAACCGGGACTAGCCATAAATGAGCAGTTCTTC,CASSLEPGLAINEQFF
NA,NA,TRBV5-4,TRBJ2-1,TGTGCCAGCAGCTTGAGGGGGAGCTCCTACAATGAGCAGTTCTTC,CASSLRGSSYNEQFF
NA,NA,TRBV28,TRBJ2-2,TGTGCCAGCTCCGGGACACAGAACACCGGGGAGCTGTTTTTT,CASSGTQNTGELFF
NA,NA,TRBV6-4,TRBJ1-1,TGTGCCAGCAGCCTACAGGTGAACACTGAAGCTTTCTTT,CASSLQVNTEAFF
NA,TRBD2,TRBV4-2,TRBJ2-2,TGTGCCAGCAACCGGGGGGACGGGACCGGGAACACCGGGGAGCTGTTTTTT,CASNRGDGTGNTGELFF
NA,NA,TRBV15,TRBJ2-2,TGTGCCACCAGCAGAGGAGCGGACACCGGGGAGCTGTTTTTT,CATSRGADTGELFF
NA,NA,TRBV28,TRBJ2-1,TGTGCCAGCAGTTTCCGGCTCACGGGATGGGACAATGAGCAGTTCTTC,CASSFRLTGWDNEQFF
NA,NA,TRBV5-1,TRBJ1-2,TGCGCCAGCAGGGCTACAGGGCCGAACTATGGCTACACCTTC,CASRATGPNYGYTF